This is a list of T cell receptor beta chains from one sample in a study of T-cell memory formation after mild COVID-19. TCRdb reprocessed the 5' RACE reads via MiXCR and lists one record per CDR3 protein. Here the sample spans about 350,000 distinct CDR3 sequences, around 13% being singletons. Sequences were obtained from PBMCs or a T cell subset sorted from them (not recorded which). These receptor sequences come from a man between 18 and 29 years old who had mild COVID-19 (a few samples of this study predate the infection). Cell type and time point are not known. Both conserved end residues are part of each CDR3. D genes are given only for firm matches. Rows may omit the clone size; those that give it use once, few, many or a size class.

few,TRBJ1-5,TRBV24-1,TRBD1,CATSEPDRGDNQPQHF,TGTGCCACCAGTGAACCGGACAGGGGGGACAATCAGCCCCAGCATTTT
.,TRBJ1-2,TRBV6-2/TRBV6-3,TRBD1,CASSYYQGQRYGYTF,TGTGCCAGCAGTTACTACCAGGGACAGCGGTATGGCTACACCTTC
few,TRBJ1-3,TRBV9,.,CASSVGSNPGNTIYF,TGTGCCAGCAGCGTGGGCAGCAACCCTGGAAACACCATATATTTT
few,TRBJ1-1,TRBV6-6,.,CASSPLGWEENTEAFF,TGTGCCAGCAGCCCCTTAGGGTGGGAGGAGAACACTGAAGCTTTCTTT
few,TRBJ1-2,TRBV7-8,.,CASSSRSTDNYGYTF,TGTGCCAGCAGCTCTCGATCGACAGATAACTATGGCTACACCTTC
many,TRBJ2-5,TRBV9,TRBD1,CASSDPSLRPGQGFRETQYF,TGTGCCAGCAGCGACCCCTCGCTCCGACCGGGACAGGGTTTCAGAGAGACCCAGTACTTC
.,TRBJ2-2,TRBV7-3,.,CASRYRANTGELFF,TGTGCCAGCAGGTACAGGGCGAACACCGGGGAGCTGTTTTTT
.,TRBJ2-7,TRBV4-3,.,CASSTRQGYEQYF,TGCGCCAGCAGCACTCGCCAGGGTTACGAGCAGTACTTC
few,TRBJ1-1,TRBV7-3,.,CASSHGGGHTEAFF,TGTGCCAGCAGCCATGGGGGGGGGCACACTGAAGCTTTCTTT
.,TRBJ1-6,TRBV7-9,TRBD1,CASSSDRVGYNSPLHF,TGTGCCAGCAGCTCGGACAGGGTAGGATATAATTCACCCCTCCACTTT
few,TRBJ2-1,TRBV18,.,CASSPATYAYNEQFF,TGTGCCAGCTCACCCGCCACGTATGCTTACAATGAGCAGTTCTTC
.,TRBJ1-1,TRBV18,.,CASSPVGGMGMNTEAFF,TGTGCCAGCTCACCTGTCGGGGGGATGGGAATGAACACTGAAGCTTTCTTT
few,TRBJ2-3,TRBV7-9,.,CASSSGDGTDTQYF,TGTGCCAGCAGCTCGGGGGACGGAACAGATACGCAGTATTTT
.,TRBJ1-5,TRBV2,TRBD1,CASRQGAVNQPQHF,TGTGCCAGCAGACAGGGGGCCGTCAATCAGCCCCAGCATTTT
.,TRBJ1-5,TRBV18,TRBD1,CASSPPGQGGGQPQHF,TGTGCCAGCTCACCACCGGGACAGGGAGGTGGTCAGCCCCAGCATTTT
few,TRBJ1-6,TRBV4-3,.,CASSQDLFWDPNSPLHF,TGCGCCAGCAGCCAAGATCTTTTTTGGGACCCTAATTCACCCCTCCACTTT
.,TRBJ1-1,TRBV7-9,.,CASSSIGNSAFF,TGTGCCAGCAGCTCAATAGGTAATTCGGCTTTCTTT
.,TRBJ1-4,TRBV12-3/TRBV12-4,TRBD1,CASSPDRVNEKLFF,TGTGCCAGCAGTCCCGACAGGGTTAATGAAAAACTGTTTTTT
few,TRBJ1-1,TRBV5-1,.,CASSLQQGTTEAFF,TGCGCCAGCAGCTTACAACAGGGTACCACTGAAGCTTTCTTT
few,TRBJ2-2,TRBV7-7,.,CASSLEAGGELFF,TGTGCTAGCAGCTTAGAAGCAGGCGGGGAGCTGTTTTTT
few,TRBJ2-1,TRBV5-1,.,CASSLDMGLPDEQFF,TGCGCCAGCAGCTTGGATATGGGACTTCCCGATGAGCAGTTCTTC
.,TRBJ2-1,TRBV28,.,CASMERGIRNEQFF,TGTGCCAGCATGGAACGTGGGATTCGGAATGAGCAGTTCTTC
few,TRBJ1-2,TRBV6-5,.,CASSYSKVGRANYGYTF,TGTGCCAGCAGTTACTCGAAAGTGGGTCGGGCTAACTATGGCTACACCTTC